This TCR beta chain was captured by sequencing in a study of long-term antiretroviral therapy in people with HIV. Findings and caveats of the study: Repertoires looked antigen-experienced, with only a slight naive shift after ART. Participants lacked recorded data on ART adherence, viral resistance or therapy changes.

On this clone itself: The antigen is undetermined.

The immunoSEQ assay was v3.0, run at survey level. Sequencing of each sample targeted about 35,000-55,000 T-cell genomes. The method was immunoSEQ multiplex PCR; TCRdb's version includes in-frame clones alone and lacks a portion of them. This table has 25,000 to 30,000 clones, 93% appearing once. The sample here was unsorted PBMCs, taken 6.2 years after starting antiretroviral therapy. The source is a man aged 40-50 years with HIV.

The CDR3 DNA is TGTGCCAGTACCGGACTGATCTCTGGAAACACCATATATTTT. It is translated as CASTGLISGNTIYF. The rearrangement links TRBV6-1 to TRBJ1-3, with no clear D. The V gene lost 9 bases and the J gene lost 0 bases, with 12 bases spanning the gap. Looked up from germline, CDR1 is MNHNS and CDR2 is SASEGT. This CDR3 contains 14 residues.